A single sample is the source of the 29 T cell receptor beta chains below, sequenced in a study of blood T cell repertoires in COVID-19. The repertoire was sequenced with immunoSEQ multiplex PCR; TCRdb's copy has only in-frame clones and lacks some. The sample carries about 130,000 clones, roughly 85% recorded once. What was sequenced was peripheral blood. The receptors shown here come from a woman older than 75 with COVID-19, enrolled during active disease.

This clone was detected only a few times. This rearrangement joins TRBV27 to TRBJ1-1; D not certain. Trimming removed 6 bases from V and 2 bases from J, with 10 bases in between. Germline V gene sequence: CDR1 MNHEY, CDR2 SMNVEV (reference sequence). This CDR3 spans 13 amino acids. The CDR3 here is CASRVIGNTEAFF. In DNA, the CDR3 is TGTGCCAGCAGGGTGATCGGTAACACTGAAGCTTTCTTT.

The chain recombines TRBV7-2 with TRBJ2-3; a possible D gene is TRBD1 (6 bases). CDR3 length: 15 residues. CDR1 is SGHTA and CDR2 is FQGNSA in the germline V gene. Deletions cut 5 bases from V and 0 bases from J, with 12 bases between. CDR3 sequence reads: CASSVQGHSTDTQYF. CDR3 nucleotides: TGTGCCAGCAGCGTTCAGGGACATAGCACAGATACGCAGTATTTT.

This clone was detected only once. The CDR3 reads CASRMEPGANQPQHF. In DNA, the CDR3 is TGCGCCAGCAGAATGGAACCGGGAGCAAATCAGCCCCAGCATTTT. J is TRBJ1-5 and V is TRBV5-1; D gene uncertain. This CDR3 has 15 residues. Deletions cut 5 bases from V and 4 bases from J, with 16 bases between. Germline loops: CDR1 SGHRS, CDR2 YFSETQ.

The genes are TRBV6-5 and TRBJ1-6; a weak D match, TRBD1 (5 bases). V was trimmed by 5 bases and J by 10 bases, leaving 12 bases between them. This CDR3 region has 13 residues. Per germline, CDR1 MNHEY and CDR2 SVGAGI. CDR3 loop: CASSRGEGSPLHF. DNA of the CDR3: TGTGCCAGCAGTCGGGGGGAGGGGTCACCCCTCCACTTT.

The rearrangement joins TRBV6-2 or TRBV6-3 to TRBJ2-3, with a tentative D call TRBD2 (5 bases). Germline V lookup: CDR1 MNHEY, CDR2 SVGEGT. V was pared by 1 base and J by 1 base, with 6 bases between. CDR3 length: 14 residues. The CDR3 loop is CASSYYGGTDTQYF. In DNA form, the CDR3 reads TGTGCCAGCAGTTACTACGGGGGCACAGATACGCAGTATTTT.

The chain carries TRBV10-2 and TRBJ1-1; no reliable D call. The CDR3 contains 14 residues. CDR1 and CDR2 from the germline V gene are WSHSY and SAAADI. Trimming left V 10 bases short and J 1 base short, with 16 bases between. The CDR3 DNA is TGCGCCACCTCAGTTGCGGGAACGAACACTGAAGCTTTCTTT. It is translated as CATSVAGTNTEAFF.

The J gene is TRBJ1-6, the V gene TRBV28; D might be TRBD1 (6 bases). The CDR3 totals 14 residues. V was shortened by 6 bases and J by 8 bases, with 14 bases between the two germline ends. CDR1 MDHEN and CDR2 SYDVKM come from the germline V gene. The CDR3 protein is CASRSQGRHSPLHF. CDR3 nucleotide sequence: TGTGCCAGCAGATCACAGGGTCGGCATTCACCCCTCCACTTT.

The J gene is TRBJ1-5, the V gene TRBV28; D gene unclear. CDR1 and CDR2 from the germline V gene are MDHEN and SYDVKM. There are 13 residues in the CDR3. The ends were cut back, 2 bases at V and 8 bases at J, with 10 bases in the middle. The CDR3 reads CASSLSRSEPQHF. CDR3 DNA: TGTGCCAGCAGTTTAAGCAGGTCAGAGCCCCAGCATTTT.

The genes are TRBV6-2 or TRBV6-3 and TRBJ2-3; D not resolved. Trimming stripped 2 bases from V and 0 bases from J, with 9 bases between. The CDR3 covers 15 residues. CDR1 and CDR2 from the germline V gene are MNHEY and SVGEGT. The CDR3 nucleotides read TGTGCCAGCAGTTACGACTCCGGAAGCACAGATACGCAGTATTTT. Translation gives CASSYDSGSTDTQYF.

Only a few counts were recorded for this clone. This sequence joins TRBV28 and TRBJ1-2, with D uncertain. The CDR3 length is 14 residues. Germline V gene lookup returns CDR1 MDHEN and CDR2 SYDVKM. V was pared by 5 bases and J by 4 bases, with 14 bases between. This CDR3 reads CASSPPGNRYGYTF. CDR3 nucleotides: TGTGCCAGCAGTCCCCCGGGGAACCGCTATGGCTACACCTTC.

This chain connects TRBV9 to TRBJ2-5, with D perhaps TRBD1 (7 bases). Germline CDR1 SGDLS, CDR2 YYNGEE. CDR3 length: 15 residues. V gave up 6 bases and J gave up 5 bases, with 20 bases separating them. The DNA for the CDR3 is TGTGCCAGCACCGCGCAGGGGGGTAGGCACGAGACCCAGTACTTC. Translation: CASTAQGGRHETQYF.

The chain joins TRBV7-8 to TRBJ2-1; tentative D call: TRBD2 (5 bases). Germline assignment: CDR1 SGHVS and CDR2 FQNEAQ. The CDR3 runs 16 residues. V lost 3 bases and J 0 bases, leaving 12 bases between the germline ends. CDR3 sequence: CASSFLVGSSYNEQFF. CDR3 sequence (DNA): TGTGCCAGCAGCTTTCTAGTGGGGAGCTCCTACAATGAGCAGTTCTTC.

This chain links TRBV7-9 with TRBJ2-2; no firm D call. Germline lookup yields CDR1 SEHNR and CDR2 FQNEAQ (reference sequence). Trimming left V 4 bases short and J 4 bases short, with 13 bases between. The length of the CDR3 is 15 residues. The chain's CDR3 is CASSSAGLFTGELFF. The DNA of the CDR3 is TGTGCCAGCAGCTCCGCTGGGCTATTCACCGGGGAGCTGTTTTTT. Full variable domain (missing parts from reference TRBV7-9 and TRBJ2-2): DTGVSQNPRHKITKRGQNVTFRCDPISEHNRLYWYRQTLGQGPEFLTYFQNEAQLEKSRLLSDRFSAERPKGSFSTLEIQRTEQGDSAMYLCASSSAGLFTGELFFGEGSRLTVL.

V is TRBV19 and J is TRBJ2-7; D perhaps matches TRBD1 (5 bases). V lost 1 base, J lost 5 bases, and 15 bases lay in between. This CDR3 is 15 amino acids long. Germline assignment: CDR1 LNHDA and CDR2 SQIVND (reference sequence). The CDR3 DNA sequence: TGTGCCAGTAGTATAGCAAACCCAGGGTCCCACGAGCAGTACTTC. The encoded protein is CASSIANPGSHEQYF.

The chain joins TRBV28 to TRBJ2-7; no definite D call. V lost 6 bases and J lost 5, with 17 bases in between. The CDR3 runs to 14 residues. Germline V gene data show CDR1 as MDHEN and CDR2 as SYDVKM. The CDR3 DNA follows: TGTGCCAGCAGCCCCGTGGGCTCGCGCGACGAGCAGTACTTC. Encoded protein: CASSPVGSRDEQYF.

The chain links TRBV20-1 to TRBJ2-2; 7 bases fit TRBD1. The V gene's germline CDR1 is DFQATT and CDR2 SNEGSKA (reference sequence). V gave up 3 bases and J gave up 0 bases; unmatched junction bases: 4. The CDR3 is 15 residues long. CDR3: CSASRGQANTGELFF. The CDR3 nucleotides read TGCAGTGCTAGTAGAGGACAGGCGAACACCGGGGAGCTGTTTTTT.

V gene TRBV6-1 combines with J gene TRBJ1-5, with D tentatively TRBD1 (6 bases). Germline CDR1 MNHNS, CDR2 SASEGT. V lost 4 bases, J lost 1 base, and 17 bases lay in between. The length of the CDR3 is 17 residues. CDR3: CASSVQGGGFSNQPQHF. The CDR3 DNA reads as TGTGCCAGCAGTGTACAGGGTGGTGGGTTCAGCAATCAGCCCCAGCATTTT.

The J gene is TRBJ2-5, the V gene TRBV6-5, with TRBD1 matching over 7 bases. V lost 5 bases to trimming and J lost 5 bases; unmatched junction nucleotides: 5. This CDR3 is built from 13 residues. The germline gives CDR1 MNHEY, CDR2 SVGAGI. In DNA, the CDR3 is TGTGCCAGCAGTCGACAGGGCTTTGAGACCCAGTACTTC. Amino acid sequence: CASSRQGFETQYF.

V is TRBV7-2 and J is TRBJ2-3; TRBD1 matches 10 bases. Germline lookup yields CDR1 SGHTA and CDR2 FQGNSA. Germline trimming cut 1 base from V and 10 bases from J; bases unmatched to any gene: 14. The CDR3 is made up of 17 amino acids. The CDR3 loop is CASSLGSWDRGFVPQYF. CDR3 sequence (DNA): TGTGCCAGCAGCTTAGGTTCATGGGACAGGGGTTTCGTTCCGCAGTATTTT.

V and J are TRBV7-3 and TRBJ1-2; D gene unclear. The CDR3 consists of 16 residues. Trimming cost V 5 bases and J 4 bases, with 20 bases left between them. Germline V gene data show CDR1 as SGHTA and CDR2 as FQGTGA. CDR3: CASSPLPRGISYGYTF. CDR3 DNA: TGTGCCAGCAGCCCACTTCCCCGGGGAATTAGCTATGGCTACACCTTC.

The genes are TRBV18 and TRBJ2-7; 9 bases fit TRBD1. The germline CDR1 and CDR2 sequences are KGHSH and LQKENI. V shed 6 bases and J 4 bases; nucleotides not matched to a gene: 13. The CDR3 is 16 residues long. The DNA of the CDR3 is TGTGCCAGCTCGTCGATAGTGGGACAGGGAAAGTACGAGCAGTACTTC. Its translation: CASSSIVGQGKYEQYF.

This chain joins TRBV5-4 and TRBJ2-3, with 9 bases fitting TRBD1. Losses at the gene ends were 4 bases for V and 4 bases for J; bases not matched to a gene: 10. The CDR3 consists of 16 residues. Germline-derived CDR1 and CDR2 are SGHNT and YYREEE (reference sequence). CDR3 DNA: TGTGCCAGCAGCAAGCCGGGACAGGGTATCGCAGATACGCAGTATTTT. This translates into CASSKPGQGIADTQYF. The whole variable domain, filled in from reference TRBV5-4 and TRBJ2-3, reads ETGVTQSPTHLIKTRGQQVTLRCSSQSGHNTVSWYQQALGQGPQFIFQYYREEENGRGNFPPRFSGLQFPNYSSELNVNALELDDSALYLCASSKPGQGIADTQYFGPGTRLTVL.

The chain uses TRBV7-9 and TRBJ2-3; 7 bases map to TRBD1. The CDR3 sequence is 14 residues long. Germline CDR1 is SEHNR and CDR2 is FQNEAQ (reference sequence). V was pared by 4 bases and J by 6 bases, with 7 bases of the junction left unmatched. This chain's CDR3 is CASSSKQGLDTQYF. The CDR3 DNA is TGTGCCAGCAGCTCGAAACAGGGGTTGGATACGCAGTATTTT.

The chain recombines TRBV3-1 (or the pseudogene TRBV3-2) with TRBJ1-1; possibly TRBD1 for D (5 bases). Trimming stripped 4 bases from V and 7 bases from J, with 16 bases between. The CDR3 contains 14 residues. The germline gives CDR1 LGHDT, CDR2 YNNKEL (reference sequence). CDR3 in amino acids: CASSRMQGFDEAFF. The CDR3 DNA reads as TGTGCCAGCAGCCGAATGCAGGGTTTTGATGAAGCTTTCTTT.

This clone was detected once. CDR3 region: CASSLGAEAFF. The DNA for the CDR3 is TGTGCCAGCAGTTTGGGAGCTGAAGCTTTCTTT. The rearrangement links TRBV28 to TRBJ1-1, with D unresolved. The CDR3 length is 11 residues. The V gene's germline CDR1 is MDHEN and CDR2 SYDVKM. V lost 3 bases, J lost 6 bases, and 5 bases lay in between.

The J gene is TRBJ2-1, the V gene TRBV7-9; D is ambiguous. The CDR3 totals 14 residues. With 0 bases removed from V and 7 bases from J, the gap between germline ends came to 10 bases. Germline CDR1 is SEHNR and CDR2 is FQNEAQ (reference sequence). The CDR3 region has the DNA TGTGCCAGCAGCTTAGCGGCCCTTGAAAATGAGCAGTTCTTC. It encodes CASSLAALENEQFF.

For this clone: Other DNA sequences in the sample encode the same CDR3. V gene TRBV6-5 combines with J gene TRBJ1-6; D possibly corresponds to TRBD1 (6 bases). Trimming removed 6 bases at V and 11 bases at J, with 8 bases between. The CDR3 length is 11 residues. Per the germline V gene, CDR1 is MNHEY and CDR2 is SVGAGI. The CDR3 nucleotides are TGTGCCAGCAGCTCAGGGGCACCCCTCCACTTT. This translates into CASSSGAPLHF.

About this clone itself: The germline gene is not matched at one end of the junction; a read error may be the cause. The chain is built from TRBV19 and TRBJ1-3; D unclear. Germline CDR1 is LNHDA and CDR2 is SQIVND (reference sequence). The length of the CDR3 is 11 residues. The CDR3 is CASTTTIGVNF. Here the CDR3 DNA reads TGTGCCAGTACCACGACGATCGGAGTCAATTTT.

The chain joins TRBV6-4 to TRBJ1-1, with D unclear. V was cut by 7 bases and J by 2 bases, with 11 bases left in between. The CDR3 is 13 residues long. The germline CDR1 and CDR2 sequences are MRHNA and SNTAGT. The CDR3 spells CASKATLNTEAFF. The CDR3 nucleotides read TGTGCCAGCAAAGCGACGCTAAACACTGAAGCTTTCTTT.